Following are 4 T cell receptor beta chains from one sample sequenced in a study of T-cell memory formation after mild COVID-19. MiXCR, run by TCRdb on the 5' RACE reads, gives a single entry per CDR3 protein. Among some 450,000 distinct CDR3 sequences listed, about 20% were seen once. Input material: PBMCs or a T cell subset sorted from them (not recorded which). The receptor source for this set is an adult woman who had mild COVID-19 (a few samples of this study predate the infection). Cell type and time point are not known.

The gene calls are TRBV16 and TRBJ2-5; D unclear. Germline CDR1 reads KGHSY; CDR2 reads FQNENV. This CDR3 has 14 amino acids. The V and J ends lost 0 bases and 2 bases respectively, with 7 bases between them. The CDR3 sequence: CASSQSTDQETQYF. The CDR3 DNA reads TGTGCCAGCAGCCAATCGACGGATCAAGAGACCCAGTACTTC. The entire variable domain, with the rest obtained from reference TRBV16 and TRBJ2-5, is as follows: GEEVAQTPKHLVRGEGQKAKLYCAPIKGHSYVFWYQQVLKNEFKFLISFQNENVFDETGMPKERFSAKCLPNSPCSLEIQATKLEDSAVYFCASSQSTDQETQYFGPGTRLLVL.

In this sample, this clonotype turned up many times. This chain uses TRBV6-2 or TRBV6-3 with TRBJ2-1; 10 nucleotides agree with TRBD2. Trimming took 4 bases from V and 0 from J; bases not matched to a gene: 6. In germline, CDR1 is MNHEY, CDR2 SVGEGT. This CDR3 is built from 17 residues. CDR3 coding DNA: TGTGCCAGCAGTTCCCAACTAGCGGGGAGCTCCTACAATGAGCAGTTCTTC. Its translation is CASSSQLAGSSYNEQFF.

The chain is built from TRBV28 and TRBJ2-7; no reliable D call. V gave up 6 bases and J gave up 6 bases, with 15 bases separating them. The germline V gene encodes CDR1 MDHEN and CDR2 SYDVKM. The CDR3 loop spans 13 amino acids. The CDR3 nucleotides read TGTGCCAGCAGCACCCGTGGGGTAGGCGAGCAGTACTTC. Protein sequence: CASSTRGVGEQYF.

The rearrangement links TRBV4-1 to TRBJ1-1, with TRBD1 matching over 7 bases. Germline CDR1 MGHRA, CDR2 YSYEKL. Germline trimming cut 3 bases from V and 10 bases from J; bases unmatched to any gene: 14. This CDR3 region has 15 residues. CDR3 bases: TGCGCCAGCAGCCACCTGATTGACAGGGCATTCGGAGCTTTCTTT. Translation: CASSHLIDRAFGAFF.